These 13 T cell receptor beta chains share one sample of origin, sequenced in a study of T cells in Graves' hyperthyroidism and ophthalmopathy. Template material for amplifying TCR beta CDR3 regions consisted of RNA transcripts. HTBI primers were the set used in a first-round RT-PCR of the TCR CDR3. MiXCR, run by TCRdb on the multiplex PCR reads, gives a single entry per CDR3 protein. Of almost 600,000 distinct CDR3 sequences listed, more than 45% are singletons. The sequencing input was peripheral blood or thyroid tissue (not recorded which). Source of these receptors: a woman in her late teens or twenties with Graves' hyperthyroidism.

The chain has TRBV29-1 and TRBJ1-5; 7 nucleotides agree with TRBD1. CDR1 SQVTM and CDR2 ANQGSEA come from the germline V gene. The CDR3 is 12 amino acids. V gave up 8 bases and J gave up 3 bases; unmatched junction bases: 4. CDR3 sequence: CSSTGYNQPQHF. The CDR3 region has the DNA TGCAGCTCGACAGGGTACAATCAGCCCCAGCATTTT.

This clonotype was observed many times. At one of its ends the junction is not consistent with the germline gene, which may arise from a read error. The chain combines TRBV20-1 with TRBJ2-7, with TRBD2 identical over 9 bases. Germline CDR1 and CDR2: DFQATT and SNEGSKA (reference sequence). This CDR3 region has 14 residues. The CDR3 bases are TGCAGTCCTAGCGGGATGGCCCCCCTCTACGAGCAGTACTTC. Amino acid sequence: CSPSGMAPLYEQYF.

This clonotype came up many times. In nucleotides, the CDR3 is TGTGCCAGCAGCGCCGGGACATCGAGAGCCTACGAGCAGTACTTC. It specifies CASSAGTSRAYEQYF. This chain uses TRBV13 with TRBJ2-7, with a tentative D call TRBD1 (6 bases). Trimming shortened V by 5 bases and J by 2 bases, and 16 bases separated the two germline ends. Germline CDR1 reads PRHDT; CDR2 reads FYEKMQ (reference sequence). The CDR3 is 15 residues long.

This clonotype was counted a few times. The chain carries TRBV29-1 and TRBJ1-3; 9 nucleotides match TRBD1. Germline V CDR1 and CDR2: SQVTM, ANQGSEA. The CDR3 spans 16 residues. The ends lost 7 bases at V and 0 bases at J; junction bases unmatched: 10. The CDR3 protein is CSARQGGQNSGNTIYF. CDR3 nucleotide sequence: TGCAGCGCTAGACAGGGGGGGCAGAACTCTGGAAACACCATATATTTT.

This clonotype was counted ten times or more. The chain has TRBV29-1 and TRBJ1-2; no clear D gene. There are 12 residues in the CDR3. CDR1 is SQVTM, CDR2 ANQGSEA, per germline. V lost 3 bases and J lost 4, with 9 bases in between. This chain's CDR3 is CSVDREPYGYTF. The CDR3 coding sequence is TGCAGCGTTGATCGGGAGCCCTATGGCTACACCTTC.

This clonotype was found many times. The chain employs TRBV12-3 or TRBV12-4 and TRBJ1-3; D uncertain. V lost 6 bases, J lost 0 bases, and 18 bases lay in between. The length of the CDR3 is 17 residues. The CDR3 spells CASSTPEEKISGNTIYF. The CDR3 DNA follows: TGTGCCAGCAGCACTCCCGAGGAGAAAATCTCTGGAAACACCATATATTTT.

This clonotype was observed at least ten times. The V gene is TRBV2, the J gene TRBJ1-5; D might be TRBD1 (6 bases). In germline, CDR1 is SNHLY, CDR2 FYNNEI. The CDR3 is 15 amino acids. The V end was cut by 8 bases, the J end by 0 bases, with 14 bases between. The CDR3 protein is CASGTPPFSNQPQHF. The CDR3 region has the DNA TGTGCCAGCGGGACACCTCCTTTTAGCAATCAGCCCCAGCATTTT.

The chain couples TRBV6-1 to TRBJ2-2; TRBD2 is a possible D gene (6 bases). Trimming left V 6 bases short and J 7 bases short, with 15 bases between. Germline CDR1 and CDR2: MNHNS and SASEGT. The CDR3 loop spans 14 amino acids. The CDR3 loop reads CASRQRARNGELFF. As DNA, the CDR3 is TGTGCCAGCAGGCAGCGGGCCAGGAACGGGGAGCTGTTTTTT.

With regard to this clonotype: Possible read error: a much larger clone is one base away. The V call is TRBV15, the J call TRBJ2-7; TRBD2 might be the D (6 bases). Germline V gene lookup returns CDR1 LNHNV and CDR2 YYDKDF (reference sequence). Deletions cut 4 bases from V and 6 bases from J, with 16 bases between. The CDR3 runs to 14 residues. The CDR3 bases are TGTGCCACCAGCAAGTGGCGCGGGGATTCCGAGCAGTACTTC. Translated: CATSKWRGDSEQYF.

This clonotype has ten or more counts. V gene TRBV29-1 combines with J gene TRBJ2-6, with 7 bases aligning to TRBD2. CDR3 length: 15 amino acids. The V segment lost 0 bases and the J segment 3 bases; nucleotides outside the gene matches: 2. The germline V gene has CDR1 SQVTM and CDR2 ANQGSEA. The CDR3 DNA is TGCAGCGTTGAAGAGGGGAGGGGTGGGGCCAACGTCCTGACTTTC. Its translation is CSVEEGRGGANVLTF.

This clonotype has at least ten counts. The V call is TRBV27, the J call TRBJ1-5, with 7 bases identical to TRBD1. The J segment lost 4 bases and the V segment lost 5 bases, leaving 5 bases of the junction unmatched. Germline lookup yields CDR1 MNHEY and CDR2 SMNVEV (reference sequence). The CDR3 spans 14 residues. As DNA, the CDR3 is TGTGCCAGCAGTGTAAGACAGGGTAATCAGCCCCAGCATTTT. Amino acids: CASSVRQGNQPQHF.

Many counts were recorded for this clonotype. CDR3 nucleotides: TGTGCCAGCAGTTTAGAGGCAGGGGGCATCTACGAGCAGTACTTC. This gives the protein CASSLEAGGIYEQYF. The chain combines TRBV12-3 or TRBV12-4 with TRBJ2-7; 8 nucleotides match TRBD1. CDR3 size: 15 residues. The V segment lost 1 base and the J segment 3 bases; nucleotides outside the gene matches: 5.

This clonotype came up many times. The genes are TRBV3-1 and TRBJ2-5; TRBD2 is a possible D gene (6 bases). Trimming removed 1 base from V and 4 bases from J, with 16 bases in between. Germline V gene sequence: CDR1 LGHDT, CDR2 YNNKEL (reference sequence). The CDR3 loop spans 16 amino acids. This CDR3 is CASSQGIPGEPETQYF. The CDR3 nucleotides are TGTGCCAGCAGCCAAGGAATACCGGGAGAGCCAGAGACCCAGTACTTC.